These T cell receptor beta chains were read from a single sample in a study of glioma-infiltrating T cells after dendritic cell vaccination. Clones were read by immunoSEQ multiplex PCR, and TCRdb kept only the in-frame ones, dropping some. The table lists roughly 60,000 clones, around 83% of them singletons. This sample comprised blood, obtained after dendritic cell vaccination. The receptors were gathered from a human donor with glioblastoma. CDR3s include the opening cysteine and the closing phenylalanine or tryptophan. The order of the fields is J gene, V gene, CDR3 protein.

>TRBJ2-1|TRBV5-6
CASSGPGGYNEQFF
>TRBJ1-6|TRBV15
CATSRDLVPQEGSYNSPLHF
>TRBJ1-4|TRBV2
CASRSGGTNEKLFF
>TRBJ1-4|TRBV30
CALGRTANNEKLFF
>TRBJ2-6|TRBV27
CASSLSPPDRGPSGANVLTF
>TRBJ1-5|TRBV4-2
CASSHENYEYDQPQHF
>TRBJ1-1|TRBV2
CASRSDLTGLTEAFF
>TRBJ1-6|TRBV4-2
CARPTGRSYNSPLHF
>TRBJ2-3|TRBV11-3
CASSLDNTDTQYF
>TRBJ2-5|TRBV27
CASSPLPPRETQYF
>TRBJ2-2|TRBV5-1
CASSLEGATGELFF
>TRBJ2-1|TRBV11-3
CASSLQGASEQFF
>TRBJ1-4|TRBV6-1
CASRGQGNREKLFF
>TRBJ2-5|TRBV18
CASSPPGTSRETQYF